This T cell receptor (beta chain) was captured by sequencing in a study of cytomegalovirus exposure and HLA in healthy donors. General observations from the study: Three chains tied to CMV proved CMV antigen-specific in vitro.

Only in-frame clones appear in the TCRdb table, and some are missing; sequencing was by immunoSEQ multiplex PCR. The top ten hold 2.9% of the sample, which has approximately 210,000 clones, around 88% seen once. As regards this clone: Its target is not known.

Germline CDR1 is MDHEN and CDR2 is SYDVKM. This CDR3 is 13 amino acids long. Trimming stripped 7 bases from V and 7 bases from J, with 16 bases between. The receptor was derived from a woman younger than 30 in good health and CMV-seronegative. Sequencing was done on a sample of PBMCs. The rearrangement joins TRBV28 to TRBJ2-5, with D uncertain. The CDR3 coding sequence is TGTGCCAGCATAGGCGGTTCAAGAGTGACCCAGTACTTC. Translated: CASIGGSRVTQYF.